These 32 T cell receptor beta chains originate from one sample sequenced in a study of cytomegalovirus exposure and HLA in healthy donors. A multiplex PCR was run with 60 Vbeta primers and 13 Jbeta primers. TCRdb's copy holds only in-frame clones and misses some; the assay was immunoSEQ multiplex PCR. The sample contains 130,000 to 150,000 clones, about four fifths of which appear only once. The sequenced sample was PBMCs. These receptor sequences come from a man aged 25 to 45 in good health and CMV-seropositive.

The rearrangement uses TRBV11-3 and TRBJ2-1; 10 positions agree with TRBD2. Germline CDR1 reads SGHNT; CDR2 reads YENEEA. Unmatched junction bases numbered 2, after V lost 3 bases and J lost 3 bases. This CDR3 is built from 15 residues. CDR3 sequence: CASSFGTSVYNEQFF. CDR3 DNA: TGTGCCAGCAGCTTCGGGACTAGCGTCTACAATGAGCAGTTCTTC.

J is TRBJ1-5 and V is TRBV2; D is undetermined. CDR1 SNHLY and CDR2 FYNNEI come from the germline V gene. The CDR3 covers 16 residues. Deletions cut 5 bases from V and 0 bases from J, with 14 bases between. The CDR3 bases are TGTGCCAGCAGTCCATCGGTTCGGGGTAGCAATCAGCCCCAGCATTTT. Residues: CASSPSVRGSNQPQHF.

The V call is TRBV6-1, the J call TRBJ1-5; possible D gene TRBD1, 5 bases. Germline V gene sequence: CDR1 MNHNS, CDR2 SASEGT. The length of the CDR3 is 14 residues. Trimming removed 10 bases from V and 3 bases from J, with 16 bases in between. As DNA, the CDR3 is TGTGCCACAAAAGGGACTATCTCCAATCAGCCCCAGCATTTT. As protein: CATKGTISNQPQHF.

The chain combines TRBV5-4 with TRBJ1-2; D is possibly TRBD1 (6 bases). Per the germline V gene, CDR1 is SGHNT and CDR2 is YYREEE (reference sequence). The CDR3 spans 14 residues. V dropped 2 bases and J dropped 1 base, with 9 bases sitting between them. CDR3 nucleotide sequence: TGTGCCAGCAGCTTACAGGGTGATAACTATGGCTACACCTTC. Translating gives CASSLQGDNYGYTF.

V and J are TRBV9 and TRBJ2-7; 11 bases fit TRBD1. The germline V gene has CDR1 SGDLS and CDR2 YYNGEE. Unmatched junction bases numbered 5, after V lost 4 bases and J lost 2 bases. The CDR3 totals 15 residues. The CDR3 here is CASSMGQGDPYEQYF. The CDR3 DNA sequence: TGTGCCAGCAGCATGGGACAGGGGGACCCCTACGAGCAGTACTTC.

A single count supports this clone. J is TRBJ2-7 and V is TRBV2; TRBD1 matches 9 bases. Germline CDR1 reads SNHLY; CDR2 reads FYNNEI. This CDR3 has 15 residues. The junction had 10 bases not matched to a gene; V was cut back by 8 bases and J by 2 bases. CDR3 bases: TGTGCCAGCGCATTCTCTCGACAGGGGGCCTACGAGCAGTACTTC. Encoded protein: CASAFSRQGAYEQYF.

J is TRBJ2-5 and V is TRBV5-1; 11 nucleotides agree with TRBD2. The CDR3 is 14 residues long. Germline V gives CDR1 SGHRS, CDR2 YFSETQ. Trimming cost V 3 bases and J 11 bases; bases outside gene matches: 9. The CDR3 region has the DNA TGCGCCAGCAGCTACATAGCGGGAGGGCCTGAGCAGTACTTC. Its protein is CASSYIAGGPEQYF.

This clone was seen once. The chain has TRBV29-1 and TRBJ2-1; 8 bases fit TRBD2. With V trimmed by 7 bases and J by 8 bases, 10 bases remained unmatched. The length of the CDR3 is 13 residues. Per the germline V gene, CDR1 is SQVTM and CDR2 is ANQGSEA. In DNA, the CDR3 is TGCAGCGCGACGGGGGGGCATCAATATGAGCAGTTCTTC. Protein: CSATGGHQYEQFF.

This chain uses TRBV10-3 with TRBJ2-7, with D perhaps TRBD2 (5 bases). V was shortened by 2 bases and J by 2 bases, with 10 bases between the two germline ends. The CDR3 has 14 amino acids. CDR1 ENHRY and CDR2 SYGVKD come from the germline V gene. As DNA, the CDR3 is TGTGCCATCAGTGAGCCGGGGTCCACCTACGAGCAGTACTTC. It yields the protein CAISEPGSTYEQYF.

The chain joins TRBV5-1 to TRBJ1-2; D gene unclear. There are 15 residues in the CDR3. The germline V and J ends were trimmed by 6 bases and 6 bases, with 21 bases remaining between them. In germline, CDR1 is SGHRS, CDR2 YFSETQ. The CDR3 nucleotides are TGCGCCAGCAAAAGCTCGCGGGCCGTGGGAGATGGCTACACCTTC. Its protein is CASKSSRAVGDGYTF.

The V call is TRBV6-5, the J call TRBJ1-5; D unresolved. The CDR3 has 13 amino acids. Germline V CDR1 and CDR2: MNHEY, SVGAGI. Trimming removed 4 bases at V and 7 bases at J, with 11 bases between. The CDR3 loop is CASSSQAEQPQHF. The CDR3 DNA reads TGTGCCAGCAGTTCGCAGGCCGAGCAGCCCCAGCATTTT.

The genes are TRBV2 and TRBJ2-7; TRBD1 agrees at 9 bases. V was clipped by 5 bases and J by 11 bases; unmatched bases: 4. CDR1 and CDR2 from the germline V gene are SNHLY and FYNNEI. The CDR3 runs 11 residues. The chain's CDR3 is CASSNRDREYF. As DNA, the CDR3 is TGTGCCAGCAGTAACCGGGACAGGGAGTACTTC.

The chain links TRBV2 to TRBJ2-7; TRBD2 matches at 13 bases. The J segment lost 3 bases and the V segment lost 2 bases, leaving 13 bases of the junction unmatched. The CDR3 runs to 19 residues. Per germline, CDR1 SNHLY and CDR2 FYNNEI. The CDR3 region is CASSELATSGRWPYYEQYF. The CDR3 DNA follows: TGTGCCAGCAGTGAATTGGCGACTAGCGGGAGGTGGCCCTACTACGAGCAGTACTTC.

This chain links TRBV15 with TRBJ2-1; D is possibly TRBD2 (6 bases). CDR1 and CDR2 (germline): LNHNV, YYDKDF (reference sequence). The CDR3 runs 15 residues. Trimming stripped 1 base from V and 7 bases from J, with 14 bases between. The CDR3, as DNA: TGTGCCACCAGCAGAGGTCCGGGGACTGGGAATGAGCAGTTCTTC. Amino acids: CATSRGPGTGNEQFF.

The genes are TRBV27 and TRBJ1-5; a weak D match, TRBD1 (5 bases). The CDR3 length is 18 residues. Per the germline V gene, CDR1 is MNHEY and CDR2 is SMNVEV (reference sequence). Trimming shortened V by 9 bases and J by 1 base, and 25 bases separated the two germline ends. Here the CDR3 DNA reads TGTGCCAGGGGCCCGCGGGCAGGGTACGGGAGGAGCAATCAGCCCCAGCATTTT. It is translated as CARGPRAGYGRSNQPQHF.

To note about this clone: One end of the junction varies from germline; a read error may be responsible. This chain uses TRBV5-1 with TRBJ2-5, with D hard to call. The germline gives CDR1 SGHRS, CDR2 YFSETQ. This CDR3 has 13 amino acids. The CDR3 here is CTSSSPGQETQYF. The DNA for the CDR3 is TGCACCAGCAGCTCCCCGGGCCAAGAGACCCAGTACTTC.

About this clone: Compared with germline, one end of the junction differs, possibly owing to a read error. The chain is built from TRBV27 and TRBJ2-5, with D possibly being TRBD1 (5 bases). The germline V gene has CDR1 MNHEY and CDR2 SMNVEV (reference sequence). The CDR3 consists of 15 residues. The CDR3 nucleotides read TGTGCCAGCCCTGTGGGCGACAGAAACCAAGAGGCCCAGTACTTC. Its translation is CASPVGDRNQEAQYF.

This rearrangement joins TRBV5-5 to TRBJ1-1; the D is unclear. Germline V CDR1 and CDR2: SGHKS, YYEKEE (reference sequence). V gave up 0 bases and J gave up 8 bases, with 8 bases separating them. The CDR3 contains 12 residues. The CDR3 bases are TGTGCCAGCAGCTTGGCTTTGTCGGAAGCTTTCTTT. Its protein product is CASSLALSEAFF.

The CDR3 DNA sequence: TGCAGTGCTAGATCGGACACTGAAGCTTTCTTT. Its protein is CSARSDTEAFF. The rearrangement links TRBV20-1 to TRBJ1-1; D gene unclear. This CDR3 comprises 11 residues. Germline CDR1 is DFQATT and CDR2 is SNEGSKA (reference sequence). Trimming left V 2 bases short and J 3 bases short, with 4 bases between.

This chain joins TRBV2 and TRBJ1-5; no definite D call. Germline CDR1 SNHLY, CDR2 FYNNEI. The CDR3 contains 13 residues. V lost 10 bases and J lost 0, with 10 bases in between. The CDR3 loop is CATARNSNQPQHF. CDR3 nucleotides: TGTGCCACGGCTAGGAATAGCAATCAGCCCCAGCATTTT. Combining the CDR3 with reference TRBV2 and TRBJ1-5 gives the whole variable domain EPEVTQTPSHQVTQMGQEVILRCVPISNHLYFYWYRQILGQKVEFLVSFYNNEISEKSEIFDDQFSVERPDGSNFTLKIRSTKLEDSAMYFCATARNSNQPQHFGDGTRLSIL.

The chain has TRBV7-6 and TRBJ2-2, with D possibly TRBD2 on 7 matching bases. Between the trimmed V and J ends, which lost 8 bases and 1 base, there was a span of 14 bases. CDR3 size: 15 residues. Germline values: CDR1 SGHVS, CDR2 FNYEAQ. CDR3 sequence: CASRGRGQNTGELFF. The CDR3 nucleotides are TGTGCCAGCCGGGGGCGGGGGCAGAACACCGGGGAGCTGTTTTTT.

CDR3 residues: CASSLGHSIGEQFF. DNA of the CDR3: TGCGCCAGCAGCTTGGGCCATTCTATTGGTGAGCAGTTCTTC. This chain connects TRBV5-1 to TRBJ2-1; the D is unclear. CDR1 and CDR2 (germline): SGHRS, YFSETQ. CDR3 length: 14 residues. V lost 0 bases to trimming and J lost 9 bases, with 13 bases between them.

The gene calls are TRBV5-8 and TRBJ1-6; 8 bases agree with TRBD1. This CDR3 comprises 14 residues. Germline V gives CDR1 SGHTS, CDR2 YDEGEE. Losses at the gene ends were 4 bases for V and 8 bases for J; bases not matched to a gene: 5. The CDR3 spells CASSPSGGHSPLHF. For the CDR3, the DNA is TGTGCCAGCAGCCCCTCAGGGGGCCATTCACCCCTCCACTTT.

The chain carries TRBV5-1 and TRBJ2-5; 9 bases agree with TRBD1. V shed 3 bases, J shed 4 bases, and the junction held 4 bases outside the gene matches. The CDR3 contains 14 residues. CDR1 and CDR2 from the germline V gene are SGHRS and YFSETQ. CDR3 nucleotide sequence: TGCGCCAGCAGCTGGGGACAGGGCCGAGAGACCCAGTACTTC. As protein: CASSWGQGRETQYF. The variable domain in full, with the rest retrieved from reference TRBV5-1 and TRBJ2-5, is KAGVTQTPRYLIKTRGQQVTLSCSPISGHRSVSWYQQTPGQGLQFLFEYFSETQRNKGNFPGRFSGRQFSNSRSEMNVSTLELGDSALYLCASSWGQGRETQYFGPGTRLLVL.

A note on this clone: Germline is not matched at one junction end, which may reflect a read error. The chain combines TRBV11-3 with TRBJ2-7; D may be TRBD2 (6 bases). Germline CDR1 is SGHNT and CDR2 is YENEEA. This CDR3 has 13 amino acids. DNA of the CDR3: TGTGCCAGCAGCCAGCGGGCCTCCTACGAGCAGCACTTC. Residues: CASSQRASYEQHF.

The chain recombines TRBV28 with TRBJ2-1, with 11 bases aligning to TRBD2. CDR1 and CDR2 (germline): MDHEN, SYDVKM. V lost 8 bases to trimming and J lost 3 bases; unmatched junction nucleotides: 6. This CDR3 is 15 amino acids long. The CDR3 DNA sequence: TGTGCCAGCCTTAGCGGGAGGGCGATCTACAATGAGCAGTTCTTC. Its protein product is CASLSGRAIYNEQFF.

The rearrangement joins TRBV5-6 to TRBJ2-7; 8 bases map to TRBD1. V lost 3 bases, J lost 2 bases, and 4 bases stayed unmatched. CDR1 SGHDT and CDR2 YYEEEE come from the germline V gene. This CDR3 has 14 residues. CDR3 sequence: CASSWRTGTYEQYF. The CDR3 nucleotides read TGTGCCAGCAGCTGGAGGACAGGGACCTACGAGCAGTACTTC.

V usage is TRBV18 and J usage is TRBJ2-7; no firm D call. The V and J ends lost 1 base and 0 bases respectively, with 4 bases between them. Germline V lookup: CDR1 KGHSH, CDR2 LQKENI. The CDR3 covers 13 residues. CDR3 region: CASSPQSSYEQYF. CDR3 in DNA: TGTGCCAGCTCACCACAGAGCTCCTACGAGCAGTACTTC.

The rearrangement joins TRBV7-2 to TRBJ2-7; 14 positions agree with TRBD2. The trim removed 4 bases at V and 12 bases at J, leaving 11 bases unmatched. The CDR3 is 15 amino acids. Germline assignment: CDR1 SGHTA and CDR2 FQGNSA. In DNA, the CDR3 is TGTGCCAGCAGCTACGCCGGGACTAGCGGGAGTGGGCTGTACTTC. Residues: CASSYAGTSGSGLYF. Full variable domain (outside the CDR3, taken from reference TRBV7-2 and TRBJ2-7): GAGVSQSPSNKVTEKGKDVELRCDPISGHTALYWYRQSLGQGLEFLIYFQGNSAPDKSGLPSDRFSAERTGGSVSTLTIQRTQQEDSAVYLCASSYAGTSGSGLYFGPGTRLTVT.

CDR3 in amino acids: CASTWMRANEQFF. CDR3 in DNA: TGTGCCAGCACCTGGATGCGGGCCAATGAGCAGTTCTTC. V usage is TRBV2 and J usage is TRBJ2-1, with D perhaps matching TRBD2 (5 bases). The CDR3 consists of 13 residues. CDR1 and CDR2 from the germline V gene are SNHLY and FYNNEI. V lost 7 bases, J lost 6 bases, and 13 bases lay in between.

V and J are TRBV29-1 and TRBJ1-2; 9 nucleotides align to TRBD1. CDR1 is SQVTM and CDR2 is ANQGSEA in the germline V gene. J gave up 1 base and V 7 bases, and 10 bases lay outside the gene matches. This CDR3 is built from 15 residues. CDR3 coding DNA: TGCAGCGGATTCACCGGGACAGGGATTAACTATGGCTACACCTTC. This sequence encodes CSGFTGTGINYGYTF.

This chain joins TRBV5-6 and TRBJ2-6; TRBD1 matches 7 bases. CDR3 length equals 16 residues. With V trimmed by 0 bases and J by 3 bases, 3 bases remained unmatched. Germline V CDR1 and CDR2: SGHDT, YYEEEE. The CDR3 bases are TGTGCCAGCAGCTTGGACAGGGGAGATGGGGCCAACGTCCTGACTTTC. This codes for CASSLDRGDGANVLTF.